A single sample gave rise to the 26 T cell receptor beta chains below, sequenced in a study of blood T cell repertoires in COVID-19. Here immunoSEQ multiplex PCR was the method, and the copy in TCRdb shows in-frame clones only, minus some. The table includes fewer than 450,000 clones, 90% to 95% detected once. Material: peripheral blood. These receptors came from a woman younger than 35 who had recovered from COVID-19.

In regard to this clone: The same CDR3 also results from other DNA sequences found in this sample. The V gene is TRBV18, the J gene TRBJ1-1; maybe TRBD1 (6 bases). Germline V gene sequence: CDR1 KGHSH, CDR2 LQKENI. The CDR3 is 15 residues long. Trimming cost V 3 bases and J 1 base, with 12 bases left between them. The CDR3: CASSPRQGPNTEAFF. The CDR3 DNA reads as TGTGCCAGCTCACCCCGTCAGGGGCCGAACACTGAAGCTTTCTTT.

V is TRBV5-1 and J is TRBJ1-1; D gene unclear. The germline V and J ends were trimmed by 5 bases and 1 base, with 12 bases remaining between them. This CDR3 region has 14 residues. Germline V lookup: CDR1 SGHRS, CDR2 YFSETQ. The CDR3 reads CASRTADSNTEAFF. CDR3 sequence (DNA): TGCGCCAGCAGAACGGCCGACTCGAACACTGAAGCTTTCTTT.

V usage is TRBV7-8 and J usage is TRBJ1-2; tentative D call: TRBD1 (6 bases). The V end was cut by 6 bases, the J end by 2 bases, with 19 bases between. CDR1 is SGHVS and CDR2 is FQNEAQ in the germline V gene. This CDR3 has 16 residues. The CDR3 coding sequence is TGTGCCAGCAGTCAAGAGGGGGGGTCCCTCAACTATGGCTACACCTTC. Encoded protein: CASSQEGGSLNYGYTF.

V is TRBV29-1 and J is TRBJ2-3, with 8 bases aligning to TRBD2. Trimming at V came to 5 bases and at J to 4 bases, leaving 11 bases not matched to a gene. Germline V gene lookup returns CDR1 SQVTM and CDR2 ANQGSEA. The CDR3 is 15 residues long. This chain's CDR3 is CSVLAGGSVPDTQYF. The CDR3 DNA follows: TGCAGCGTTCTCGCGGGGGGCTCGGTACCAGATACGCAGTATTTT.

The CDR3 nucleotides are TGTGCCTGGAGGGTCCTCCGTTCACTTAACTATGGCTACACCTTC. Translated, it gives CAWRVLRSLNYGYTF. This chain joins TRBV30 and TRBJ1-2; D ambiguous. Germline CDR1 and CDR2: GTSNPN and SVGIG (reference sequence). Trimming stripped 3 bases from V and 1 base from J, with 15 bases between. CDR3 length: 15 amino acids.

This clone was seen once. The chain uses TRBV5-4 and TRBJ2-7; tentatively, D is TRBD1 (5 bases). There are 14 residues in the CDR3. V gave up 4 bases and J gave up 0 bases, with 11 bases separating them. Germline V gene data show CDR1 as SGHNT and CDR2 as YYREEE (reference sequence). The CDR3 loop is CASSQDTISYEQYV. The CDR3 nucleotides read TGTGCCAGCAGCCAGGACACGATCTCCTACGAGCAGTACGTC.

This sequence joins TRBV7-2 and TRBJ2-3; 16 bases match TRBD2. The CDR3 consists of 18 residues. CDR1 and CDR2 (germline): SGHTA, FQGNSA. Unmatched junction bases numbered 8, after V lost 5 bases and J lost 3 bases. The CDR3 is CASSTNLGLAGGTDTQYF. CDR3 coding DNA: TGTGCCAGCAGCACCAACCTGGGACTAGCGGGGGGGACAGATACGCAGTATTTT.

This clone showed up just a few times. CDR3 in amino acids: CASSSGLAFNIQYF. The CDR3 DNA is TGTGCCAGCAGCTCCGGACTAGCGTTCAACATTCAGTACTTC. The chain carries TRBV11-2 and TRBJ2-4; 9 bases fit TRBD2. The CDR3 runs 14 residues. Germline V gives CDR1 SGHAT, CDR2 FQNNGV. Trimming took 4 bases from V and 7 from J; bases not matched to a gene: 5.

This sequence joins TRBV18 and TRBJ2-1, with TRBD1 identical over 9 bases. Germline V gives CDR1 KGHSH, CDR2 LQKENI. After removal of 5 bases from V and 0 bases from J, the junction contained 5 bases not matched to a gene. The CDR3 has 16 amino acids. The CDR3 DNA follows: TGTGCCAGCTCAAAAGGGACAGGGAGCTCCTACAATGAGCAGTTCTTC. As protein: CASSKGTGSSYNEQFF.

The chain combines TRBV5-6 with TRBJ2-1; the match to TRBD2 covers 12 bases. J lost 5 bases, V lost 1 base, and 4 bases had no gene match. The CDR3 runs 16 residues. CDR1 is SGHDT, CDR2 YYEEEE, per germline. This CDR3 reads CASSLRGLAGNNEQFF. As DNA, the CDR3 is TGTGCCAGCAGCTTGCGGGGACTAGCGGGTAACAATGAGCAGTTCTTC.

The chain uses TRBV5-4 and TRBJ2-5, with 11 bases aligning to TRBD2. CDR1 is SGHNT and CDR2 is YYREEE in the germline V gene (reference sequence). The CDR3 covers 14 residues. Unmatched junction bases numbered 10, after V lost 10 bases and J lost 5 bases. The CDR3 spells CALSGGGMAETQYF. CDR3 coding DNA: TGTGCCCTTAGCGGGGGGGGAATGGCGGAGACCCAGTACTTC.

CDR3 amino acids: CSSGRGREETQYF. The CDR3 nucleotides read TGCAGCTCGGGTAGGGGGCGCGAGGAGACCCAGTACTTC. V gene TRBV29-1 combines with J gene TRBJ2-5, with 7 bases identical to TRBD1. V shed 8 bases and J 5 bases; nucleotides not matched to a gene: 11. The CDR3 sequence is 13 residues long. Germline loops: CDR1 SQVTM, CDR2 ANQGSEA. Full variable domain (rest looked up from reference TRBV29-1 and TRBJ2-5): SAVISQKPSRDICQRGTSLTIQCQVDSQVTMMFWYRQQPGQSLTLIATANQGSEATYESGFVIDKFPISRPNLTFSTLTVSNMSPEDSSIYLCSSGRGREETQYFGPGTRLLVL.

V usage is TRBV4-1 and J usage is TRBJ1-2, with 7 bases identical to TRBD1. Losses at the gene ends were 3 bases for V and 2 bases for J; bases not matched to a gene: 9. Germline V gene lookup returns CDR1 MGHRA and CDR2 YSYEKL. This CDR3 contains 16 residues. The CDR3 nucleotides read TGCGCCAGCAGCCAGAGTCGACAGGGAGGAAACTATGGCTACACCTTC. It specifies CASSQSRQGGNYGYTF.

The chain joins TRBV10-2 to TRBJ2-7; D is perhaps TRBD1 (5 bases). The germline CDR1 and CDR2 sequences are WSHSY and SAAADI. The V and J ends lost 6 bases and 4 bases respectively, with 13 bases between them. The CDR3 loop spans 13 amino acids. Written as DNA, the CDR3 is TGCGCCAGCAGCTGGGGCACCCTATACGAGCAGTACGTC. Translating it yields CASSWGTLYEQYV.

The V gene is TRBV5-1, the J gene TRBJ2-1; a weak D match, TRBD2 (5 bases). Germline V CDR1 and CDR2: SGHRS, YFSETQ. CDR3 size: 13 residues. V lost 0 bases to trimming and J lost 10 bases, with 11 bases between them. For the CDR3, the DNA is TGCGCCAGCAGCTTGGCCCGGGGTGGAGAGCAGTTCTTC. Translated: CASSLARGGEQFF.

V usage is TRBV5-8 and J usage is TRBJ2-5; perhaps TRBD1 as D (5 bases). CDR3 length: 14 residues. CDR1 and CDR2 (germline): SGHTS, YDEGEE. The V end was cut by 1 base, the J end by 2 bases, with 9 bases between. The CDR3: CASSLLPGQETQYF. CDR3 bases: TGTGCCAGCAGCTTGTTGCCAGGGCAAGAGACCCAGTACTTC. Together with reference TRBV5-8 and TRBJ2-5, the CDR3 gives the full variable domain: EAGVTQSPTHLIKTRGQQATLRCSPISGHTSVYWYQQALGLGLQFLLWYDEGEERNRGNFPPRFSGRQFPNYSSELNVNALELEDSALYLCASSLLPGQETQYFGPGTRLLVL.

The rearrangement joins TRBV9 to TRBJ1-4, with no clear D. The CDR3 totals 17 residues. Germline-derived CDR1 and CDR2 are SGDLS and YYNGEE. Trimming cost V 4 bases and J 4 bases, with 20 bases left between them. In DNA, the CDR3 is TGTGCCAGCAGCCCCAGAGGGTTTGGAGGGATTAATGAAAAACTGTTTTTT. Its protein product is CASSPRGFGGINEKLFF.

This rearrangement joins TRBV27 to TRBJ2-2, with D possibly TRBD1 on 5 matching bases. CDR3 size: 13 residues. Germline values: CDR1 MNHEY, CDR2 SMNVEV (reference sequence). V was clipped by 6 bases and J by 5 bases, with 10 bases between them. CDR3: CASSSQGTGELFF. Here the CDR3 DNA reads TGTGCCAGCAGCTCCCAGGGAACCGGGGAGCTGTTTTTT.

This clone came up once. V is TRBV7-2 and J is TRBJ1-3; 10 nucleotides agree with TRBD1. J was trimmed by 10 bases and V by 4 bases; bases with no gene match: 10. The germline V gene encodes CDR1 SGHTA and CDR2 FQGNSA. CDR3 length: 15 residues. CDR3 DNA sequence: TGTGCCAGCAGCTCAAACCCGGGACAGGGGATAACCATATATTTT. Translation: CASSSNPGQGITIYF.

The genes are TRBV18 and TRBJ1-1; 7 bases map to TRBD1. The CDR3 is 14 residues long. The germline gives CDR1 KGHSH, CDR2 LQKENI. V trimming: 4 bases; J trimming: 4 bases; junction bases outside the gene matches: 6. CDR3 coding DNA: TGTGCCAGCTCACGAGCGTCAGGGGGCACTGAAGCTTTCTTT. Translating gives CASSRASGGTEAFF.

This rearrangement joins TRBV4-1 to TRBJ2-5; D possibly corresponds to TRBD2 (5 bases). The CDR3 has 15 residues. The germline V and J ends were trimmed by 1 base and 3 bases, with 12 bases remaining between them. Germline V gene data show CDR1 as MGHRA and CDR2 as YSYEKL. The CDR3 DNA reads TGCGCCAGCAGCCAAGTCGGAGGAGGTGAAGAGACCCAGTACTTC. Translating gives CASSQVGGGEETQYF.

The chain carries TRBV6-2 or TRBV6-3 and TRBJ2-3; D remains unclear. CDR1 is MNHEY and CDR2 is SVGEGT in the germline V gene. V was clipped by 1 base and J by 0 bases, with 5 bases between them. CDR3 length equals 14 residues. The CDR3 sequence: CASSYYSSTDTQYF. The CDR3, as DNA: TGTGCCAGCAGTTACTACAGTAGCACAGATACGCAGTATTTT.

V usage is TRBV6-4 and J usage is TRBJ1-2, with 7 nucleotides matching TRBD1. The V segment lost 7 bases and the J segment 2 bases; nucleotides outside the gene matches: 19. CDR3 size: 18 residues. Germline CDR1 and CDR2: MRHNA and SNTAGT. CDR3 nucleotide sequence: TGTGCCAGCACTCCGGGGGCGGCAGGGGGGTCGCAAAACTATGGCTACACCTTC. Translated: CASTPGAAGGSQNYGYTF.

This chain joins TRBV7-2 and TRBJ2-2; D perhaps matches TRBD2 (6 bases). V was shortened by 7 bases and J by 7 bases, with 13 bases between the two germline ends. CDR1 and CDR2 from the germline V gene are SGHTA and FQGNSA. CDR3 length: 13 amino acids. DNA for the CDR3: TGTGCCAGCAACCCTCTGGGGGGCGGGGAGCTGTTTTTT. Translated: CASNPLGGGELFF.

The chain carries TRBV5-6 and TRBJ1-1, with 8 nucleotides matching TRBD1. V shed 6 bases, J shed 0 bases, and the junction held 7 bases outside the gene matches. Per germline, CDR1 SGHDT and CDR2 YYEEEE. The CDR3 extends over 15 amino acids. CDR3 amino acids: CASTSRDRLNTEAFF. CDR3 in DNA: TGTGCCAGCACATCCCGGGACAGGTTGAACACTGAAGCTTTCTTT.

V is TRBV11-2 and J is TRBJ2-1; 11 positions match TRBD2. The CDR3 is 15 residues long. After removal of 5 bases from V and 4 bases from J, the junction contained 4 bases not matched to a gene. Germline values: CDR1 SGHAT, CDR2 FQNNGV. DNA for the CDR3: TGTGCCAGCAGCACATTAGCGGGAGGGTACAATGAGCAGTTCTTC. It specifies CASSTLAGGYNEQFF.